The sample holds a few counts of the clone carrying this TCR beta chain. This specimen comes from a study of blood T cell repertoires in COVID-19. As for the study in general: Sample material is recorded as cDNA or gDNA derived from T cells, B-cell-depleted T cells, or PBMCs.

Here immunoSEQ multiplex PCR was the method, and the copy in TCRdb shows in-frame clones only, minus some. The sample gives fewer than 90,000 clones, approximately 71% of which show up once; 4% to 5% is in the top ten. Germline CDR1 is MDHEN and CDR2 is SYDVKM. Trimming at V came to 8 bases and at J to 0 bases, leaving 3 bases not matched to a gene. This CDR3 region has 14 residues. Sequencing was performed on peripheral blood. This chain connects TRBV28 to TRBJ1-1, with TRBD1 identical over 10 bases. The sequence was obtained from a woman in her forties or fifties with acute or convalescent COVID-19. CDR3 nucleotides: TGTGCCAGCGGGGACAGGGGTATGAACACTGAAGCTTTCTTT. This gives the protein CASGDRGMNTEAFF.